Below, 5 T cell receptor beta chains from the same sample are listed, as sequenced in a study of shared clonotypes between healthy human individuals. TCRdb's table, derived via immunoSEQ multiplex PCR, lists solely in-frame clones and lacks some. The sample carries some 900,000 clones, approximately 76% recorded once. Sequencing input: memory CD4+ T cells sorted from blood. Subset meaning: CD45RA-negative fraction. These receptors were collected from a man aged 18 to 30 in good health.

The chain couples TRBV10-2 to TRBJ2-4; D gene unclear. V lost 5 bases, J lost 6 bases, and 14 bases lay in between. Germline CDR1 is WSHSY and CDR2 is SAAADI. The length of the CDR3 is 14 residues. This CDR3 is CASSPDPTGNIQYF. The CDR3 DNA reads as TGCGCCAGCAGTCCGGACCCGACGGGAAACATTCAGTACTTC.

This clone was detected a few times. The J gene is TRBJ1-2, the V gene TRBV19; 7 bases match TRBD1. This CDR3 spans 16 amino acids. The germline V gene encodes CDR1 LNHDA and CDR2 SQIVND (reference sequence). With 4 bases clipped from V and 0 bases from J, the junction kept 8 bases outside the gene matches. The CDR3 DNA reads TGTGCCAGTAGTAAGTCTTGGGACAGCTCTAACTATGGCTACACCTTC. It is translated as CASSKSWDSSNYGYTF.

The genes are TRBV27 and TRBJ2-2; D remains unclear. The CDR3 totals 14 residues. Trimming took 7 bases from V and 6 from J, leaving 15 bases between them. Germline CDR1 and CDR2: MNHEY and SMNVEV (reference sequence). In DNA, the CDR3 is TGTGCCAGCAAGCCAGCGACCGTACCCGGGGAGCTGTTTTTT. Encoded protein: CASKPATVPGELFF.

The chain employs TRBV4-1 and TRBJ2-5; no clear D. Per germline, CDR1 MGHRA and CDR2 YSYEKL. CDR3 size: 15 residues. V was pared by 2 bases and J by 4 bases, with 14 bases between. Written as DNA, the CDR3 is TGCGCCAGCAGCCAACCGTCCGAGCAGGTAGAGACCCAGTACTTC. It encodes CASSQPSEQVETQYF.

This clone was picked up a small number of times. CDR3 sequence reads: CASRDGQGRGYTF. The CDR3 DNA is TGTGCCAGCAGGGATGGACAGGGAAGGGGCTACACCTTC. This chain links TRBV6-1 with TRBJ1-2; 8 nucleotides agree with TRBD1. The J segment lost 8 bases and the V segment lost 6 bases, leaving 8 bases of the junction unmatched. The CDR3 consists of 13 residues. Germline CDR1 reads MNHNS; CDR2 reads SASEGT.